In its sample, the clone carrying this TCR beta chain was seen once. Its antigen remains unknown. This record belongs to a study of T cell clonotyping in hematopoietic cell transplantation. Points from the study as a whole: Higher Inverse Simpson Index values in graft donor and pretransplant recipient predicted broader posttransplant TCR diversity. CD4 and CD8 repertoire contributions could not be separated without sorting.

Sequencing was performed with immunoSEQ multiplex PCR; in TCRdb, only in-frame clones are kept and a portion is missing. This sample carries 1,500 to 2,000 clones, around 84% of them seen once, and the ten largest clones take approximately 29%. Germline CDR1 reads MNHEY; CDR2 reads SMNVEV (reference sequence). Trimming removed 4 bases from V and 9 bases from J; junction bases left unmatched: 11. The CDR3 totals 14 residues. The sample here was PBMCs, taken 30 days after allogeneic stem cell transplant. The sequence came from a male patient aged 60-69 years who had an allogeneic stem cell transplant, so the T cells may come from the graft donor. Some clones in this sample may be carry-over from other donors' samples. V gene TRBV27 combines with J gene TRBJ2-7; TRBD1 matches 8 bases. For the CDR3, the DNA is TGTGCCAGCAGTTCCATTCAGGGGGCAGTTTGGCAGTACTTC. Residues: CASSSIQGAVWQYF.